The clone carrying this TCR beta chain was counted at least ten times. This entry is derived from a study of CD8+CD57+ T cells in acquired aplastic anemia. On the study more broadly: Reads per healthy sample averaged approximately 10 million (CD4+) and 11 million to 13 million (CD8+).

Looked up from germline, CDR1 is DFQATT and CDR2 is SNEGSKA (reference sequence). The CDR3 is made up of 15 amino acids. The trim removed 1 base at V and 1 base at J, leaving 6 bases unmatched. TCR beta VDJ and CDR3 were profiled, and genomic DNA was the template. Via MiXCR, TCRdb re-called the reads, giving one row per CDR3 protein. This sample has some 64,000 distinct CDR3 sequences, with around 55% found just once. The chain carries TRBV20-1 and TRBJ2-5, with TRBD2 identical over 7 bases. The source is a human donor in good health, serving as a control. The specimen was sorted CD4+, CD8+, or CD8+CD57+ T cells (not recorded which) from PBMCs. This CDR3 reads CSARAEASGQETQYF. The CDR3 region has the DNA TGCAGTGCTAGAGCGGAGGCTAGCGGCCAAGAGACCCAGTACTTC.